Each of the 13 T cell receptor beta chains below was sequenced from the same sample in a study of OX40 agonist ivuxolimab in advanced cancers. Sequencing was performed with immunoSEQ multiplex PCR; in TCRdb, only in-frame clones are kept and a portion is missing. The sample has over 65,000 clones, about 86% seen once. This material consisted of CD4+ or CD8+ T cells sorted from blood, taken in a trial of the OX40 agonist ivuxolimab. The receptors come from an adult with an advanced solid tumor such as melanoma, head and neck, liver or kidney cancer.

The CDR3 DNA follows: TGCGCCAGCAGCCAAGATAACCTGAGCAATCAGCCCCAGCATTTT. It specifies CASSQDNLSNQPQHF. V is TRBV4-3 and J is TRBJ1-5; D not certain. With 0 bases removed from V and 1 base from J, the gap between germline ends came to 7 bases. The CDR3 contains 15 residues. In germline, CDR1 is LGHNA, CDR2 YSLEER.

The chain couples TRBV7-2 to TRBJ1-2, with a weak D call TRBD1 (6 bases). The CDR3 length is 13 residues. Between the trimmed V and J ends, which lost 3 bases and 4 bases, there was a span of 9 bases. The V gene's germline CDR1 is SGHTA and CDR2 FQGNSA. CDR3 in amino acids: CASSFVGAYGYTF. CDR3 nucleotides: TGTGCCAGCAGCTTCGTGGGGGCCTATGGCTACACCTTC.

The rearrangement joins TRBV14 to TRBJ2-5; the D gene is possibly TRBD1 (5 bases). Germline values: CDR1 SGHDN, CDR2 FVKESK. The CDR3 contains 13 residues. The V and J ends lost 7 bases and 5 bases respectively, with 14 bases between them. The CDR3 loop is CASNRWAGETQYF. The CDR3 bases are TGTGCCAGCAACAGGTGGGCCGGGGAGACCCAGTACTTC.

This clone turned up a few times. V and J are TRBV27 and TRBJ1-2; no definite D call. Germline V gives CDR1 MNHEY, CDR2 SMNVEV (reference sequence). V lost 4 bases and J 8 bases, leaving 23 bases between the germline ends. The CDR3 length is 16 residues. The CDR3 DNA sequence: TGTGCCAGCAGTTCCGCCCGAGGGTCCTACGCGCGGGGCTACACCTTC. This translates into CASSSARGSYARGYTF.

The rearrangement uses TRBV5-1 and TRBJ2-7; a weak D match, TRBD2 (5 bases). V was pared by 2 bases and J by 1 base, with 10 bases between. The CDR3 is 14 amino acids. Germline lookup yields CDR1 SGHRS and CDR2 YFSETQ. The CDR3 DNA is TGCGCCAGCAGCTTAGGTCGGGATTCCTACGAGCAGTACTTC. Translated: CASSLGRDSYEQYF.

In DNA form, the CDR3 reads TGTGCCAGTAGTCGCACAGATACGCAGTATTTT. It codes for CASSRTDTQYF. V usage is TRBV19 and J usage is TRBJ2-3, with D unclear. CDR1 and CDR2 from the germline V gene are LNHDA and SQIVND (reference sequence). V was shortened by 5 bases and J by 1 base, with 1 base between the two germline ends. This CDR3 contains 11 residues.

V usage is TRBV10-3 and J usage is TRBJ2-1; D could derive from TRBD1 or TRBD2 (5 bases each). The V gene's germline CDR1 is ENHRY and CDR2 SYGVKD. This CDR3 contains 14 residues. V shed 5 bases and J shed 5 bases, with 13 bases lying between them. The CDR3 loop is CAISLGTADNEQFF. The CDR3 DNA reads TGTGCCATCAGTCTAGGGACGGCCGACAATGAGCAGTTCTTC.

The rearrangement uses TRBV4-1 and TRBJ1-5, with TRBD1 as a possible D gene (6 bases). The CDR3 extends over 16 amino acids. Germline V CDR1 and CDR2: MGHRA, YSYEKL. Trimming shortened V by 0 bases and J by 5 bases, and 14 bases separated the two germline ends. CDR3 coding DNA: TGCGCCAGCAGCCAAGATGGAGGGGGAGTAGATCAGCCCCAGCATTTT. This encodes CASSQDGGGVDQPQHF.

This chain connects TRBV13 to TRBJ1-1, with D unclear. The CDR3 sequence is 16 residues long. Germline loops: CDR1 PRHDT, CDR2 FYEKMQ (reference sequence). Trimming pared 1 base from V and 5 bases from J, leaving 17 bases between. CDR3 sequence (DNA): TGTGCCAGCAGCTTAGCTACGTTTCCTCGAGGGACTGAAGCTTTCTTT. Translating gives CASSLATFPRGTEAFF.

The chain couples TRBV28 to TRBJ2-7; D perhaps matches TRBD1 (5 bases). The V end lost 6 bases, the J end lost 2 bases, and 11 bases lay between the germline ends. Germline CDR1 is MDHEN and CDR2 is SYDVKM. The CDR3 spans 13 residues. CDR3 nucleotide sequence: TGTGCCAGCAGAACGGACAAAACCTACGAGCAGTACTTC. This codes for CASRTDKTYEQYF.

J is TRBJ2-1 and V is TRBV18; 8 nucleotides line up with TRBD2. The CDR3 consists of 16 residues. Germline lookup yields CDR1 KGHSH and CDR2 LQKENI. The V and J ends lost 4 bases and 3 bases, in that order; junction bases with no gene match: 8. CDR3 sequence reads: CASSRDFSGDYNEQFF. The CDR3 coding sequence is TGTGCCAGCTCACGGGACTTTAGCGGGGACTACAATGAGCAGTTCTTC.

V gene TRBV5-1 combines with J gene TRBJ2-1; 8 bases fit TRBD2. The CDR3 extends over 15 amino acids. V trimming: 1 base; J trimming: 7 bases; junction bases outside the gene matches: 7. Germline CDR1 and CDR2: SGHRS and YFSETQ. CDR3 region: CASSLTVAGTNEQFF. The CDR3, as DNA: TGCGCCAGCAGCTTGACCGTAGCGGGAACTAATGAGCAGTTCTTC.

The chain has TRBV6-5 and TRBJ2-1, with D perhaps TRBD2 (5 bases). Per germline, CDR1 MNHEY and CDR2 SVGAGI. The CDR3 totals 14 residues. V was clipped by 0 bases and J by 6 bases, with 9 bases between them. CDR3 region: CASSYSKLVNEQFF. CDR3 nucleotides: TGTGCCAGCAGTTACTCGAAACTAGTCAATGAGCAGTTCTTC.